The clone carrying this TCR beta chain was seen a handful of times. This entry is derived from a study of blood T cells in healthy people across ages. The CDR3 consists of 12 residues. The germline CDR1 and CDR2 sequences are SQVTM and ANQGSEA. Trimming shortened V by 2 bases and J by 3 bases, and 7 bases separated the two germline ends. Through a sample-barcoded 5' primer and a J-beta primer mix, a second PCR was run for about 6 to 12 cycles. MiXCR, run by TCRdb on the 5' RACE reads, gives a single entry per CDR3 protein. The table includes around 690,000 distinct CDR3 sequences, 58% detected once. This sequence originates from a man aged 60-69 years in good health. Sequencing used blood. The chain links TRBV29-1 to TRBJ2-5; perhaps TRBD2 as D (5 bases). CDR3 nucleotide sequence: TGCAGCGTTGAATTCGGGAAAGAGACCCAGTACTTC. Its translation is CSVEFGKETQYF. Supplemented by reference TRBV29-1 and TRBJ2-5, the full variable domain reads SAVISQKPSRDICQRGTSLTIQCQVDSQVTMMFWYRQQPGQSLTLIATANQGSEATYESGFVIDKFPISRPNLTFSTLTVSNMSPEDSSIYLCSVEFGKETQYFGPGTRLLVL.